A selection of T cell receptor beta chains follows, all from one sample in a study of blood T cell repertoires in COVID-19. The protocol was immunoSEQ multiplex PCR, while the TCRdb copy is restricted to in-frame clones and leaves out a portion. The sample holds under 250,000 clones; about 76% are singletons and the top ten take almost 6%. Sequencing was done on a sample of peripheral blood. The receptors come from a woman aged 40 to 50 with COVID-19, enrolled during active disease. The CDR3 runs from the conserved cysteine through the conserved F or W. The D gene is left open where the match is weak. A clone size is listed for some rows: how often the clone was seen (once, few, many), or a class if it is expanded.

CDR3nt	CDR3aa	abundance	d_gene	v_gene	j_gene
TGTGCCAGCAGCTCCCCACGCGCTACGCAGTATTTT	CASSSPRATQYF	-	-	TRBV12-3/TRBV12-4	TRBJ2-3
TGCAGCGTTGAAGATCGTCCGAACACTGAAGCTTTCTTT	CSVEDRPNTEAFF	-	-	TRBV29-1	TRBJ1-1
TGTGCCACCCCGTGGGGAGATGGATACTATGGCTACACCTTC	CATPWGDGYYGYTF	once	-	TRBV6-5	TRBJ1-2
TGTGCCAGCAGCCAAGTCCGACAGGGTGAAGCTTTCTTT	CASSQVRQGEAFF	-	TRBD1	TRBV3-1/TRBV3-2	TRBJ1-1
TGTGCCAGCAGTGAACTGTTTAGCGGGGGGCTAAAGACCCAGTACTTC	CASSELFSGGLKTQYF	-	TRBD2	TRBV2	TRBJ2-5
TGCGCCAGCAGCCCGGGGGACAGGCCGGGTGAAGCTTTCTTT	CASSPGDRPGEAFF	-	TRBD1	TRBV5-1	TRBJ1-1
TGTGCCAGCAGCCTCCCCACCCCGGGGGAGCAGTACTTC	CASSLPTPGEQYF	-	-	TRBV3-1/TRBV3-2	TRBJ2-7
TGCGCCAGCAGCACCCAGGGTCCGGAGGGTACGCAGTATTTT	CASSTQGPEGTQYF	-	-	TRBV5-1	TRBJ2-3
TGTGCCAGCAGCTTAGGACTGAATAGCCGGAATGAGCAGTTCTTC	CASSLGLNSRNEQFF	-	-	TRBV11-2	TRBJ2-1
TGTGCCAGCAGTTCGACAGAGTACGAGCAGTACTTC	CASSSTEYEQYF	-	-	TRBV6-5	TRBJ2-7
TGTGCCAGCAGCCTCGGACTAGCGGGGGGCTCGGGGACCCAGTACTTC	CASSLGLAGGSGTQYF	-	TRBD2	TRBV3-1/TRBV3-2	TRBJ2-5
TGCGCCAGCAGCCCCCGGACAGGGGATTCACCCCTCCACTTT	CASSPRTGDSPLHF	-	TRBD1	TRBV5-1	TRBJ1-6
TGTGCCAGCAGCCCGACAGTCGAGCAGTACTTC	CASSPTVEQYF	-	-	TRBV7-2	TRBJ2-7
TGTGCCAGCAGCCTCGGGACAGCCAACTATGGCTACACCTTC	CASSLGTANYGYTF	once	TRBD1	TRBV3-1/TRBV3-2	TRBJ1-2
TGTGCCAGCTCAAGGGGGATGAACACCGGGGAGCTGTTTTTT	CASSRGMNTGELFF	-	-	TRBV18	TRBJ2-2
TGTGCCAGCCGAAGGGAGGGGCTGGGCCAAGAGACCCAGTACTTC	CASRREGLGQETQYF	-	TRBD2	TRBV6-5	TRBJ2-5
TGTGCCAGCAGCTCCTCAGGGGGGTATGGCTACACCTTC	CASSSSGGYGYTF	-	TRBD1	TRBV7-9	TRBJ1-2
TGTGCCAGCAGTTATGGGACTGGGAGCTCCTACGAGCAGTACTTC	CASSYGTGSSYEQYF	-	-	TRBV6-6	TRBJ2-7
TGTGCCAGCAGCCAAGATTTCCAGGGTGGCTATGGCTACACCTTC	CASSQDFQGGYGYTF	-	-	TRBV3-1/TRBV3-2	TRBJ1-2
TGTGCCAGCTATAGGGAGGGGTCACCCCTCCACTTT	CASYREGSPLHF	few	-	TRBV3-1/TRBV3-2	TRBJ1-6
TGCGCCAGCAGTGTCACCAGCGGGGACACTGAAGCTTTCTTT	CASSVTSGDTEAFF	few	-	TRBV10-1	TRBJ1-1
TGTGCCAGCAGCTTGGGACTAGGGACCAATACGCAGTATTTT	CASSLGLGTNTQYF	-	TRBD2	TRBV7-9	TRBJ2-3
TGTGCCAGCAGCTTGGGGCAGATCCTCACAGATACGCAGTATTTT	CASSLGQILTDTQYF	-	-	TRBV5-6	TRBJ2-3
TGTGCCAGCTCTGAGGCGTGGGAGACCCAGTACTTC	CASSEAWETQYF	-	-	TRBV18	TRBJ2-5
TGTGCCAGCAGCAGTCCCGGTGGGGCTTCTGGAAACACCATATATTTT	CASSSPGGASGNTIYF	-	-	TRBV28	TRBJ1-3
TGTGCCAGCAGCTACCGGGGGGGCATAGATACGCAGTATTTT	CASSYRGGIDTQYF	-	TRBD2	TRBV3-1/TRBV3-2	TRBJ2-3
TGTGCCAGCAGCCCCACTGGCCAAGAGACCCAGTACTTC	CASSPTGQETQYF	-	-	TRBV11-2	TRBJ2-5
TGTGCCAGCAGTGAACAATGGACAGGGGGAGAAGCTTTCTTT	CASSEQWTGGEAFF	-	TRBD1	TRBV6-4	TRBJ1-1
TGTGCCAGCAGCCACCAGGGACAGGGTGACACCGGGGAGCTGTTTTTT	CASSHQGQGDTGELFF	-	TRBD1	TRBV3-1/TRBV3-2	TRBJ2-2
TGTGCCAGCAGCTTAATTAGCGGGAGGCCGAGCTCCTACAATGAGCAGTTCTTC	CASSLISGRPSSYNEQFF	-	TRBD2	TRBV5-5	TRBJ2-1
TGTGCCAGCAGCGTTAGTAGCGGGGCCTACGAGCAGTACTTC	CASSVSSGAYEQYF	-	TRBD2	TRBV9	TRBJ2-7
TGTGCCAGCAGCCGAGCAGGGACTAGCGTCTTGGGCGGGGAGCTGTTTTTT	CASSRAGTSVLGGELFF	-	TRBD2	TRBV7-8	TRBJ2-2
TGTGCCAGCAGTGAAGAAGCGGGAGGGTTGTACAATGAGCAGTTCTTC	CASSEEAGGLYNEQFF	-	TRBD2	TRBV6-1	TRBJ2-1
TGTGCCAGCAGGGCCGGGACAGGGTTCACTGAAGCTTTCTTT	CASRAGTGFTEAFF	-	TRBD1	TRBV27	TRBJ1-1
TGTGCCAGTAGTATACCGGGACTAGCGGGAGGAGAGACCCAGTACTTC	CASSIPGLAGGETQYF	-	TRBD2	TRBV19	TRBJ2-5
TGTGCCAGCAGCTTGCGCGGGCCTACAGATACGCAGTATTTT	CASSLRGPTDTQYF	-	-	TRBV5-4	TRBJ2-3
TGTGCCAGCAGCTTAAGGACAGGTCAGGACTACGAGCAGTACTTC	CASSLRTGQDYEQYF	few	TRBD1	TRBV7-6	TRBJ2-7
TGTGCCAGCAGCTTTGGCGGACTAGCGGGAGTCTGGGGCAAGGAGACCCAGTACTTC	CASSFGGLAGVWGKETQYF	once	TRBD2	TRBV5-8	TRBJ2-5
TGTGCCACCAGTGATGTTGAAAGCGCAGACGGGGAGCTGTTTTTT	CATSDVESADGELFF	-	-	TRBV24-1	TRBJ2-2
TGTGCCAGCAGCTTGGGTACAGGCGGGAGTTGGAACATTCAGTACTTC	CASSLGTGGSWNIQYF	-	TRBD2	TRBV5-6	TRBJ2-4
TGTGCCAGCAGCTTAGAAGGACTGTCCTCAGGAGAGCAGTTCTTC	CASSLEGLSSGEQFF	-	-	TRBV7-8	TRBJ2-1
TGTGCCTGGAGTGCAGGGACAGATACGCAGTATTTT	CAWSAGTDTQYF	-	-	TRBV30	TRBJ2-3
TGTGCCAGCAGCTTCTGGGGAGGCACAGATACGCAGTATTTT	CASSFWGGTDTQYF	-	-	TRBV7-2	TRBJ2-3
TGTGCCAGCAGCCCTCCGGACCGGACGGATTCGGGACTAGCGGGATCGTACCAAGAGACCCAGTACTTC	CASSPPDRTDSGLAGSYQETQYF	-	-	TRBV21-1	TRBJ2-5
TGCGCCAGCAGCGATCCGGGACAGGGGGCACTGGATGGCTACACCTTC	CASSDPGQGALDGYTF	-	TRBD1	TRBV5-1	TRBJ1-2
TGTGCCAGCAGCTTGGAGCGGATGCAGTTCTTC	CASSLERMQFF	-	-	TRBV5-6	TRBJ2-1
TGTGCTAGTGGTTTCGGGACAGGGGGCCAACAGCCCCAGCATTTT	CASGFGTGGQQPQHF	-	TRBD1	TRBV12-5	TRBJ1-5
TGTGCCAGCAGTGAAGGGACAGTACGTTCACCCCTCCACTTT	CASSEGTVRSPLHF	-	-	TRBV2	TRBJ1-6
TGTGCCAGCAGACCTCCGGGACAGACGATCTACGAGCAGTACTTC	CASRPPGQTIYEQYF	-	TRBD1	TRBV6-2/TRBV6-3	TRBJ2-7
TGTGCCAGCAGCTTGGTGGGGGGCTCTGGAAACACCATATATTTT	CASSLVGGSGNTIYF	-	-	TRBV5-4	TRBJ1-3
TGTGCCAGCAGGGAGGGGGCGTCGGAGACCCAGTACTTC	CASREGASETQYF	-	-	TRBV6-5	TRBJ2-5
TGTGCCAGCAGCTTAGCGGCAAGCGGGAGTACCGGGGAGCTGTTTTTT	CASSLAASGSTGELFF	-	TRBD2	TRBV7-2	TRBJ2-2
TGTGCCAGCAGCGCAACTACAGGGGCCGGTGGCACTGAAGCTTTCTTT	CASSATTGAGGTEAFF	once	TRBD1	TRBV9	TRBJ1-1
TGTGCCTGGCGAAAACAGGGGGGCAACACTGAAGCTTTCTTT	CAWRKQGGNTEAFF	few	TRBD1	TRBV30	TRBJ1-1
TGTGCCAGCAGCTTTGCGGGAACAGAGACCCAGTACTTC	CASSFAGTETQYF	few	-	TRBV7-2	TRBJ2-5